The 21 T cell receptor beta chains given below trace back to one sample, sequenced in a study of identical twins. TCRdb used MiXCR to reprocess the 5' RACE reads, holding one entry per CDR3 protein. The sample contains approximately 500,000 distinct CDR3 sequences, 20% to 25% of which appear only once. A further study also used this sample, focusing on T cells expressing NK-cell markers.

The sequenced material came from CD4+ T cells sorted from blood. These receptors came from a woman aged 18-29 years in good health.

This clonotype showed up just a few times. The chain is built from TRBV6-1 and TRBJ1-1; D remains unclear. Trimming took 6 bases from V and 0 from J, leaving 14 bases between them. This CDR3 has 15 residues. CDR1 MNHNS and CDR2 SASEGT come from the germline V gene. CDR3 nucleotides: TGTGCCAGCAGCCAAGCTTTTGGGGTGAACACTGAAGCTTTCTTT. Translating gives CASSQAFGVNTEAFF.

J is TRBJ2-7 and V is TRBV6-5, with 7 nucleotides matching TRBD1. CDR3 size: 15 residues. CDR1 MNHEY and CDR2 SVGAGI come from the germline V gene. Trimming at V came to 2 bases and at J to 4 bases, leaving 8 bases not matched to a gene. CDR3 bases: TGTGCCAGCAGTTACATGGGACAGCCAGGATACGAGCAGTACTTC. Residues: CASSYMGQPGYEQYF.

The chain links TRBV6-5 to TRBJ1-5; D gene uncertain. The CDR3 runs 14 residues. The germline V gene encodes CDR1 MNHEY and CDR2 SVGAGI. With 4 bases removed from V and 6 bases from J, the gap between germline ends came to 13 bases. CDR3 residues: CASSLNLSGQPQHF. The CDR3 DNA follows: TGTGCCAGCAGTTTAAACCTATCGGGTCAGCCCCAGCATTTT.

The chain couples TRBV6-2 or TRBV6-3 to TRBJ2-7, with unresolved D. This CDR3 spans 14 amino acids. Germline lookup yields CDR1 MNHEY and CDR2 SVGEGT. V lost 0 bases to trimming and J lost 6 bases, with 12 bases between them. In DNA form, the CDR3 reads TGTGCCAGCAGTTACTCGTCTGGGAACGTCGAGCAGTACTTC. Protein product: CASSYSSGNVEQYF.

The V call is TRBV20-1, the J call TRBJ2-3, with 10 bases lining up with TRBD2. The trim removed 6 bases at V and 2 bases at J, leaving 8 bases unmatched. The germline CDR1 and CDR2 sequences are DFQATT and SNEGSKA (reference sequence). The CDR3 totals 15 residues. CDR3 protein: CSAVAGGSNTDTQYF. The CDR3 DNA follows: TGCAGTGCCGTAGCGGGAGGATCGAACACAGATACGCAGTATTTT.

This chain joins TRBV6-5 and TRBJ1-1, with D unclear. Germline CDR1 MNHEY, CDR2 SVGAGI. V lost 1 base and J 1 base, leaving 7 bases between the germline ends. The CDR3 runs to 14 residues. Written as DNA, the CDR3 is TGTGCCAGCAGTTACTGGATGGGGAACACTGAAGCTTTCTTT. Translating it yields CASSYWMGNTEAFF.

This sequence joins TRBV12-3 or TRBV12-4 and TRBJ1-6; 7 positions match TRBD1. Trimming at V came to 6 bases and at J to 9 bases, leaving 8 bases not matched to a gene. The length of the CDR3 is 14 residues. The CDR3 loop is CASSRTGAGSPLHF. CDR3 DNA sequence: TGTGCCAGCAGCCGTACAGGGGCAGGTTCACCCCTCCACTTT.

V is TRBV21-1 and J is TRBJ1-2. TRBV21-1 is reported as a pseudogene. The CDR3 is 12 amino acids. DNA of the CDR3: TGTGCCAGCAGCAAACCCCTTGATGGCTACACCTTC. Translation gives CASSKPLDGYTF.

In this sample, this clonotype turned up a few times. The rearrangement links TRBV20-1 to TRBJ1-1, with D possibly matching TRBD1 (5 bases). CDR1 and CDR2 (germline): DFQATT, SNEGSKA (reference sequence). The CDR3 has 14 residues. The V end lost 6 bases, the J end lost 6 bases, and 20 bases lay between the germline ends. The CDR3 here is CSAWNKGVGAEAFF. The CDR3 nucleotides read TGCAGTGCGTGGAACAAAGGGGTTGGCGCTGAAGCTTTCTTT.

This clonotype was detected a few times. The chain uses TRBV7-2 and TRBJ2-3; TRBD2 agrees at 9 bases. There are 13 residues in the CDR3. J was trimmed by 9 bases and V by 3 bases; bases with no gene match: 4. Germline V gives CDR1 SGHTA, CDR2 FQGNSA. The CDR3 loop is CASSFRLAGTQYF. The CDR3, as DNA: TGTGCCAGCAGCTTTAGGCTAGCGGGGACGCAGTATTTT. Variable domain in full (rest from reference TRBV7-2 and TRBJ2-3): GAGVSQSPSNKVTEKGKDVELRCDPISGHTALYWYRQSLGQGLEFLIYFQGNSAPDKSGLPSDRFSAERTGGSVSTLTIQRTQQEDSAVYLCASSFRLAGTQYFGPGTRLTVL.

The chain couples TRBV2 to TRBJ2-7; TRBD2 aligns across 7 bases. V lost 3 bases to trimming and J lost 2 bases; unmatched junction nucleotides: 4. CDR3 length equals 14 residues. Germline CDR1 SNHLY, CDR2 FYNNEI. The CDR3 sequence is CASSDGTIPYEQYF. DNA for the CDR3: TGTGCCAGCAGTGATGGGACTATCCCCTACGAGCAGTACTTC.

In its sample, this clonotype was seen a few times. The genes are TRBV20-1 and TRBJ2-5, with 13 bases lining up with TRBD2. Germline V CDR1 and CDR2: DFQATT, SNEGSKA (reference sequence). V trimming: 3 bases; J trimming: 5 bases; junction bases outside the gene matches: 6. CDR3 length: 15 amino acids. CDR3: CSARVGLAGVETQYF. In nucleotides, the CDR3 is TGCAGTGCTAGGGTTGGACTAGCGGGGGTGGAGACCCAGTACTTC.

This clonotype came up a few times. In DNA form, the CDR3 reads TGTGCCAGCAGCCGGTCCTCTGCGGGATTCTACGAGCAGTACTTC. Amino acid sequence: CASSRSSAGFYEQYF. The rearrangement uses TRBV3-1 and TRBJ2-7; D perhaps matches TRBD2 (6 bases). Trimming left V 4 bases short and J 3 bases short, with 16 bases between. Germline CDR1 LGHDT, CDR2 YNNKEL (reference sequence). CDR3 length equals 15 residues.

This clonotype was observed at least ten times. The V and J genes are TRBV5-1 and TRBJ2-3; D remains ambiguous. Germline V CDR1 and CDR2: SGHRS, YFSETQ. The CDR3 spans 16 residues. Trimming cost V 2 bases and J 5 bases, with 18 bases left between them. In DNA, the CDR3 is TGCGCCAGCAGCTTAGCAAAGCCAGGACCGGGAGATACGCAGTATTTT. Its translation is CASSLAKPGPGDTQYF.

CDR3 amino acids: CASRDGFSGANVLTF. CDR3 nucleotide sequence: TGTGCCAGCAGGGACGGGTTTTCTGGGGCCAACGTCCTGACTTTC. J is TRBJ2-6 and V is TRBV6-2 or TRBV6-3; no reliable D call. V was shortened by 6 bases and J by 1 base, with 10 bases between the two germline ends. CDR1 and CDR2 from the germline V gene are MNHEY and SVGEGT. This CDR3 has 15 amino acids.

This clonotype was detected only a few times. CDR3 residues: CASRPDRPALNQPQHF. The CDR3 bases are TGTGCCAGCAGGCCCGACAGGCCGGCTCTTAATCAGCCCCAGCATTTT. The chain carries TRBV6-2 or TRBV6-3 and TRBJ1-5; possibly TRBD1 for D (6 bases). This CDR3 has 16 residues. Trimming took off 6 bases at V and 4 bases at J, with 19 bases between the two ends. Germline assignment: CDR1 MNHEY and CDR2 SVGEGT.

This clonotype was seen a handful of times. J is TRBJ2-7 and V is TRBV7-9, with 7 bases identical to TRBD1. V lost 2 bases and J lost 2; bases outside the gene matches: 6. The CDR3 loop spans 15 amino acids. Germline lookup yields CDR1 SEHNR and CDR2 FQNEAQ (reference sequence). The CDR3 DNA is TGTGCCAGCAGCTTACGACAGGGCCCAGCCTACGAGCAGTACTTC. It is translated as CASSLRQGPAYEQYF.

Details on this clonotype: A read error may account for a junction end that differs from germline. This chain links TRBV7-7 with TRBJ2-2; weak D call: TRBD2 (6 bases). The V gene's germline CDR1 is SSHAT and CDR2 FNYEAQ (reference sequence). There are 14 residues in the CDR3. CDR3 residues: CASSSGGDTGELFF. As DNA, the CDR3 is TGTGCTAGCAGCTCCGGGGGTGACACCGGGGAGCTGTTTTTT.

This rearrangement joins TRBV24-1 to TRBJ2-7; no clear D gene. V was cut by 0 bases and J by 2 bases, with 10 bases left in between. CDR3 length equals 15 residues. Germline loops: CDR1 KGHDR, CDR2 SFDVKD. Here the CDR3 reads CATSDLQEEAYEQYF. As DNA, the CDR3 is TGTGCCACCAGTGATTTGCAAGAAGAAGCCTACGAGCAGTACTTC.

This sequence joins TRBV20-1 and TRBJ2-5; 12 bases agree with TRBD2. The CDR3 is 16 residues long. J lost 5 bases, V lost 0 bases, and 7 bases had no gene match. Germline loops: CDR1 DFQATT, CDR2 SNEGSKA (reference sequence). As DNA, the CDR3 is TGCAGTGCTAGAGACCCTCTAGCGGGGGGGGTGGAGACCCAGTACTTC. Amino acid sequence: CSARDPLAGGVETQYF.

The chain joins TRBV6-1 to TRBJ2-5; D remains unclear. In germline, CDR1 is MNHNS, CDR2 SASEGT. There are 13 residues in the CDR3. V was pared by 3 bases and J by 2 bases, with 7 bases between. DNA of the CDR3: TGTGCCAGCAGTGATCCGAGACAAGAGACCCAGTACTTC. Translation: CASSDPRQETQYF.